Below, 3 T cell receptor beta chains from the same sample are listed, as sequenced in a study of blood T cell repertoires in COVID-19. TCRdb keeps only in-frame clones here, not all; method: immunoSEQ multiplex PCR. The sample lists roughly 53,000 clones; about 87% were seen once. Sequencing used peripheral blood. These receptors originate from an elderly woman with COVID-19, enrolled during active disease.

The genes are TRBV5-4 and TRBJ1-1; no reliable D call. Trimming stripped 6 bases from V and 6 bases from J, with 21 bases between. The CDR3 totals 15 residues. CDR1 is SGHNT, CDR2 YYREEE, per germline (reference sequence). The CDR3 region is CASTRTGVLNPEAFF. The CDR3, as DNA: TGTGCCAGCACCCGGACGGGAGTATTGAATCCTGAAGCTTTCTTT.

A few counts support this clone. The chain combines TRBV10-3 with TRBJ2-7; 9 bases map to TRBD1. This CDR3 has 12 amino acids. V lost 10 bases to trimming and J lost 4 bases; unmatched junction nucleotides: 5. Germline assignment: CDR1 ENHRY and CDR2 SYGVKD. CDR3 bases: TGTGCCACCAAACAGGGGGCTTACGAGCAGTACTTC. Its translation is CATKQGAYEQYF.

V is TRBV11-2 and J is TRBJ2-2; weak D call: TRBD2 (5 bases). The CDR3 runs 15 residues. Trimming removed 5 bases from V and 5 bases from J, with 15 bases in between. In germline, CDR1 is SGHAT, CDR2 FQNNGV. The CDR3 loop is CASSPSMTRTGELFF. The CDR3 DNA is TGTGCCAGCAGCCCTAGCATGACTCGGACCGGGGAGCTGTTTTTT.